Detailed here is one TCR beta chain. This sample was included in a study of blood T cell repertoires in COVID-19. Study at large: Samples came from the United States, Italy and Spain, spanning acute and convalescent COVID-19.

Germline V gives CDR1 MNHEY, CDR2 SMNVEV (reference sequence). The trim removed 4 bases at V and 5 bases at J, leaving 12 bases unmatched. This CDR3 is 16 amino acids long. Original processing methods: Scientists estimated how many nucleated cells there were by amplifying reference gene primers. The data were produced by immunoSEQ multiplex PCR, yet TCRdb's version contains in-frame clones alone and is incomplete. The V and J calls and clone size are taken from that table; D and trimming were inferred from the DNA. This sample has around 190,000 clones; 75% to 90% occur once, and the top ten carry roughly 8%.

Sequenced material: peripheral blood. The V and J genes are TRBV27 and TRBJ1-1; 8 nucleotides agree with TRBD1. The receptor was isolated from a woman aged 60 to 75 with acute or convalescent COVID-19. CDR3 DNA sequence: TGTGCCAGCAGTTATGAATGGCAGGGGGCGGGAACTGAAGCTTTCTTT. This encodes CASSYEWQGAGTEAFF.